The 12 T cell receptor beta chains listed next were all sequenced from one sample in a study of Graves' ophthalmopathy and Graves' hyperthyroidism. Amplification from RNA transcripts yielded the TCR beta CDR3 regions. HTBI-primed first-round RT-PCR preceded second-round multiplex PCR. TCRdb called the multiplex PCR reads again in MiXCR, with one record for every CDR3 protein. The sample has about 660,000 distinct CDR3 sequences; roughly 41% are singletons. Input material: peripheral blood. The origin of the receptors is an adult man with Graves' ophthalmopathy.

This clonotype has just a few counts. In nucleotides, the CDR3 is TGTGCCAGCAGTCCCGAGGCAGGGAAGATCATGTCACCCCTCCACTTT. Translated: CASSPEAGKIMSPLHF. V usage is TRBV7-3 and J usage is TRBJ1-6, with a tentative D call TRBD1 (5 bases). The CDR3 runs 16 residues. V was trimmed by 6 bases and J by 10 bases, leaving 22 bases between them. Looked up from germline, CDR1 is SGHTA and CDR2 is FQGTGA.

The rearrangement uses TRBV29-1 and TRBJ2-5, with 8 bases lining up with TRBD1. Germline V gives CDR1 SQVTM, CDR2 ANQGSEA. The CDR3 spans 14 residues. The J segment lost 9 bases and the V segment lost 6 bases, leaving 15 bases of the junction unmatched. CDR3 DNA: TGCAGCGTCCAAACGGACAGGGTTGGACAGCCCCAGTACTTC. Its protein is CSVQTDRVGQPQYF.

A word on this clonotype: This clone may be a read error of a much larger clone one base away. The chain recombines TRBV7-9 with TRBJ2-2, with 11 bases lining up with TRBD2. CDR1 SEHNR and CDR2 FQNEAQ come from the germline V gene (reference sequence). The CDR3 is made up of 16 amino acids. CDR3 residues: CASSWGLAVNIGELFF. CDR3 DNA sequence: TGTGCCAGCAGCTGGGGACTAGCGGTTAACATCGGGGAGCTGTTTTTT. Supplemented by reference TRBV7-9 and TRBJ2-2, the full variable domain reads DTGVSQNPRHKITKRGQNVTFRCDPISEHNRLYWYRQTLGQGPEFLTYFQNEAQLEKSRLLSDRFSAERPKGSFSTLEIQRTEQGDSAMYLCASSWGLAVNIGELFFGEGSRLTVL.

This rearrangement joins TRBV10-3 to TRBJ2-1; 7 nucleotides match TRBD1. The CDR3 is made up of 15 amino acids. In germline, CDR1 is ENHRY, CDR2 SYGVKD. V gave up 4 bases and J gave up 4 bases; unmatched junction bases: 7. In nucleotides, the CDR3 is TGTGCCATCAGTGTCGACAGGGACCCTTACAATGAGCAGTTCTTC. Translation gives CAISVDRDPYNEQFF.

Concerning this clonotype itself: This may stem from a read error, because a much larger clone lies one nucleotide away. V usage is TRBV19 and J usage is TRBJ1-1; perhaps TRBD1 as D (5 bases). V shed 3 bases and J shed 6 bases, with 14 bases lying between them. The germline V gene has CDR1 LNHDA and CDR2 SQIVND (reference sequence). The CDR3 is 14 residues long. The CDR3 sequence is CASSIRGRGAEAFF. The CDR3 DNA reads TGTGCCAGTAGTATTCGCGGACGGGGGGCTGAAGCTTTCTTT.

The genes are TRBV4-1 and TRBJ1-1; D is ambiguous. Per germline, CDR1 MGHRA and CDR2 YSYEKL. The CDR3 contains 12 residues. Trimming took 7 bases from V and 7 from J, leaving 13 bases between them. DNA for the CDR3: TGCGCCAGCACGGGTGTTGGGATTGAAGCTTTCTTT. This translates into CASTGVGIEAFF.

Note on this clonotype: Germline is not matched at one junction end, which may reflect a read error. The rearrangement links TRBV10-3 to TRBJ2-7; 10 positions agree with TRBD2. CDR3 size: 15 residues. CDR1 ENHRY and CDR2 SYGVKD come from the germline V gene. The CDR3 region is CASSVLAGEIHEQYF. CDR3 nucleotide sequence: TGTGCCAGCAGTGTTCTAGCGGGAGAAATCCACGAGCAGTACTTC.

V is TRBV7-2 and J is TRBJ2-7; the D gene is possibly TRBD1 (6 bases). This CDR3 spans 15 amino acids. Trimming shortened V by 3 bases and J by 3 bases, and 15 bases separated the two germline ends. Germline V gives CDR1 SGHTA, CDR2 FQGNSA. CDR3 residues: CASSLQGQTRYEQYF. The DNA of the CDR3 is TGTGCCAGCAGCTTGCAGGGACAAACCCGCTACGAGCAGTACTTC. Supplemented by reference TRBV7-2 and TRBJ2-7, the full variable domain reads GAGVSQSPSNKVTEKGKDVELRCDPISGHTALYWYRQSLGQGLEFLIYFQGNSAPDKSGLPSDRFSAERTGGSVSTLTIQRTQQEDSAVYLCASSLQGQTRYEQYFGPGTRLTVT.

The CDR3 region is CASSRIAGVITGELFF. The CDR3 nucleotides read TGTGCCAGCAGCCGAATAGCGGGAGTGATCACCGGGGAGCTGTTTTTT. The rearrangement links TRBV2 to TRBJ2-2, with TRBD2 identical over 9 bases. The CDR3 has 16 amino acids. Germline V CDR1 and CDR2: SNHLY, FYNNEI. V was pared by 6 bases and J by 4 bases, with 9 bases of the junction left unmatched.

This clonotype was found many times. The chain couples TRBV14 to TRBJ1-1; D not certain. Trimming removed 4 bases from V and 1 base from J, with 13 bases in between. The CDR3 has 15 amino acids. Germline assignment: CDR1 SGHDN and CDR2 FVKESK. CDR3: CASSRVEGWNTEAFF. As DNA, the CDR3 is TGTGCCAGCAGCCGGGTGGAGGGTTGGAACACTGAAGCTTTCTTT.

V and J are TRBV12-3 or TRBV12-4 and TRBJ1-2; 8 nucleotides agree with TRBD1. This CDR3 contains 16 residues. V was clipped by 5 bases and J by 5 bases; unmatched bases: 13. CDR3 protein: CASSPGQGGDGYGYTF. The DNA for the CDR3 is TGTGCCAGCAGTCCCGGACAGGGAGGGGATGGGTATGGCTACACCTTC.

The chain recombines TRBV24-1 with TRBJ2-1, with 10 bases matching TRBD1. From germline, CDR1 is KGHDR and CDR2 SFDVKD. The CDR3 has 16 amino acids. After removal of 4 bases from V and 9 bases from J, the junction contained 11 bases not matched to a gene. CDR3: CATSDPTGQGPLEQFF. In nucleotides, the CDR3 is TGTGCCACCAGTGACCCCACGGGACAGGGGCCTCTTGAGCAGTTCTTC.